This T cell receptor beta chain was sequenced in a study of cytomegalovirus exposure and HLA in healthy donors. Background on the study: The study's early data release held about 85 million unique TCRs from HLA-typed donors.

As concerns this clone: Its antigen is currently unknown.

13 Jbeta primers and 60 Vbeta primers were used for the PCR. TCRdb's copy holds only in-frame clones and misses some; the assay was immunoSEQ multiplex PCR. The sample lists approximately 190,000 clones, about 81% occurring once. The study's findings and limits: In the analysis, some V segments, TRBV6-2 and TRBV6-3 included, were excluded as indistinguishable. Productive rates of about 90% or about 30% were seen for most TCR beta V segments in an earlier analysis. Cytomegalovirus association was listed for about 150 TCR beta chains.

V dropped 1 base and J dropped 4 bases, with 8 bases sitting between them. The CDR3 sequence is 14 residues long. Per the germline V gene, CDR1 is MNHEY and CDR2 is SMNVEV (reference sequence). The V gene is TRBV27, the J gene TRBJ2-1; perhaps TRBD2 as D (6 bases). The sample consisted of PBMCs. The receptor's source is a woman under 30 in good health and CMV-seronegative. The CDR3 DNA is TGTGCCAGCAGTTTATGGACTACTTACAATGAGCAGTTCTTC. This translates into CASSLWTTYNEQFF.